This TCR beta chain was sequenced during a study of cytomegalovirus exposure and HLA in healthy donors. Findings and limits, study-wide: Several top significant clusters appeared, in a later analysis, to be linked to common viral pathogens. A few V segments could not be told apart, such as TRBV6-2 and TRBV6-3, and were left out. Most of the CMV-associated TCR beta chains (in a later analysis) appeared to be HLA-restricted. According to an earlier analysis, most TCR beta V segments yielded productive rearrangements about 87% or about 30% of the time.

Germline CDR1 and CDR2: MNHNS and SASEGT. The germline V and J ends were trimmed by 3 bases and 3 bases, with 9 bases remaining between them. The CDR3 sequence is 13 residues long. In this sample, this clone turned up once. What it binds is unknown. A multiplex PCR was run with 60 Vbeta primers and 13 Jbeta primers. Using immunoSEQ multiplex PCR, the repertoire was profiled, and TCRdb retains in-frame clones only, with some absent. The sample has 180,000 or so clones; 60% to 80% are singletons. The chain has TRBV6-1 and TRBJ2-7, with D possibly matching TRBD1 (5 bases). Sample: PBMCs. The clonotype originates from a man aged 45-60 years in good health and CMV-seropositive. CDR3 region: CASSEDTIYEQYV. DNA for the CDR3: TGTGCCAGCAGTGAGGACACCATCTACGAGCAGTACGTC.